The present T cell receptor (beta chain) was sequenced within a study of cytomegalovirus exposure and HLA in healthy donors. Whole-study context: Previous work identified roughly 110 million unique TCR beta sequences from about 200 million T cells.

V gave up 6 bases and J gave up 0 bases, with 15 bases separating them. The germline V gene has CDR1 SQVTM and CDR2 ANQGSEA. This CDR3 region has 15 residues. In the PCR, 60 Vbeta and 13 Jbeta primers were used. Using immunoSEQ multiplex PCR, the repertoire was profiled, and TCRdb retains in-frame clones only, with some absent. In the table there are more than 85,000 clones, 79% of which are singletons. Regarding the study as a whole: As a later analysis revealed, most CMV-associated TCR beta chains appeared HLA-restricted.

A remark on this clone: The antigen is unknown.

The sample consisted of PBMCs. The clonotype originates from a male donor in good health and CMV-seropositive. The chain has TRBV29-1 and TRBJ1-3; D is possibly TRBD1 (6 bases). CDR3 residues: CSVSGRRGSGNTIYF. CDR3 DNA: TGCAGCGTCTCGGGGCGCAGGGGCTCTGGAAACACCATATATTTT. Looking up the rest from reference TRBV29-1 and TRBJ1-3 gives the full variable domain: SAVISQKPSRDICQRGTSLTIQCQVDSQVTMMFWYRQQPGQSLTLIATANQGSEATYESGFVIDKFPISRPNLTFSTLTVSNMSPEDSSIYLCSVSGRRGSGNTIYFGEGSWLTVV.